These T cell receptor beta chains were read from a single sample in a study of regulatory T cells in long-lasting Graves disease. From the multiplex PCR reads, TCRdb called clonotypes with MiXCR, one entry per CDR3 protein. The sample has roughly 400,000 distinct CDR3 sequences, less than 25% seen once; the top ten hold less than 25%. Material: peripheral blood mononuclear cells (PBMCs), obtained when the disease was refractory, from a patient treated with antithyroid drugs. The origin of the receptors is a female donor with Graves disease. Each CDR3 is given with its conserved first and last residue. D genes are given only for firm matches. Size is stated for part of the rows, as once, few or many counts, or as a class when the clone is expanded.

clone size	J gene	V gene	D gene	CDR3 protein	CDR3 DNA
many	TRBJ2-7	TRBV6-1	NA	CASSQGVYEQYF	TGTGCCAGCAGCCAAGGGGTCTACGAGCAGTACTTC
many	TRBJ1-1	TRBV7-9	NA	CASSYGMNTEAFF	TGTGCCAGCAGCTACGGCATGAACACTGAAGCTTTCTTT
NA	TRBJ2-7	TRBV20-1	TRBD1	CSARPWGQSGSYEQYF	TGCAGTGCTAGACCTTGGGGACAGTCGGGTTCCTACGAGCAGTACTTC
many	TRBJ2-7	TRBV7-9	NA	CASSWLNGREQYF	TGTGCCAGCAGTTGGCTGAACGGACGCGAGCAGTACTTC
NA	TRBJ1-2	TRBV4-3	NA	CASSQDGGGAGYTF	TGCGCCAGCAGCCAAGATGGAGGGGGGGCTGGCTACACCTTC
few	TRBJ1-1	TRBV5-1	NA	CASSWQPNTEAFF	TGCGCCAGCAGCTGGCAACCGAACACTGAAGCTTTCTTT
few	TRBJ2-2	TRBV7-2	NA	CASSLWLDTGELFF	TGTGCCAGCAGCTTATGGCTCGACACCGGGGAGCTGTTTTTT
NA	TRBJ2-7	TRBV5-1	TRBD1	CASSTGQVNEQYF	TGCGCCAGCAGCACCGGACAGGTAAACGAGCAGTACTTC
NA	TRBJ2-5	TRBV5-5	NA	CASSPRQGGRRETQYF	TGTGCCAGCAGCCCCCGACAGGGAGGACGGCGAGAGACCCAGTACTTC
few	TRBJ2-2	TRBV6-1	NA	CASSGIHSPPGVELFF	TGTGCCAGCAGTGGGATACACTCACCTCCAGGAGTGGAGCTGTTTTTT
many	TRBJ1-1	TRBV12-3/TRBV12-4	NA	CASSLAGIEAFF	TGTGCCAGCAGCTTAGCAGGGATCGAAGCTTTCTTT
many	TRBJ2-5	TRBV28	TRBD1	CASSFFGRGRGETQYF	TGTGCCAGCAGTTTCTTCGGCAGGGGGCGGGGAGAGACCCAGTACTTC
many	TRBJ1-5	TRBV6-2/TRBV6-3	TRBD1	CASSSGQGGNQPQHF	TGTGCCAGCAGCTCAGGACAGGGAGGCAATCAGCCCCAGCATTTT
many	TRBJ1-2	TRBV20-1	NA	CSAPRTEELGYTF	TGCAGTGCCCCTCGGACTGAAGAGCTAGGCTACACCTTC
many	TRBJ2-2	TRBV2	NA	CASSEWQSNTGELFF	TGTGCCAGCAGTGAGTGGCAGTCAAACACCGGGGAGCTGTTTTTT
many	TRBJ2-5	TRBV11-2	TRBD2	CASSLGRTRTQETQYF	TGTGCCAGCAGCTTAGGGAGGACTAGGACTCAAGAGACCCAGTACTTC
few	TRBJ2-5	TRBV5-1	TRBD2	CASSLAGPAGVTQYF	TGCGCCAGCAGCTTGGCAGGGCCCGCGGGGGTGACCCAGTACTTC
NA	TRBJ2-7	TRBV7-2	NA	CASSLALGQGNYEQYF	TGTGCCAGCAGCTTAGCGCTCGGGCAGGGGAATTACGAGCAGTACTTC
many	TRBJ2-6	TRBV6-1	NA	CASDSSGANVLTF	TGTGCCAGCGACAGCTCTGGGGCCAACGTCCTGACTTTC
many	TRBJ2-7	TRBV7-2	TRBD1	CASSAAGGSSEQYF	TGTGCCAGCAGCGCCGCAGGGGGCTCGAGCGAGCAGTACTTC
few	TRBJ2-7	TRBV9	NA	CASSEDGRSYEQYF	TGTGCCAGCAGCGAGGACGGCCGCTCCTACGAGCAGTACTTC
many	TRBJ2-7	TRBV12-3/TRBV12-4	TRBD2	CASSSTSGSSYEQYF	TGTGCCAGCAGTTCCACTAGCGGGAGCTCCTACGAGCAGTACTTC
NA	TRBJ2-7	TRBV6-4	TRBD1	CASSSPDRVTYEQYF	TGTGCCAGCAGTTCCCCGGACAGGGTAACCTACGAGCAGTACTTC
many	TRBJ1-2	TRBV30	NA	CAWSPWDDGYTF	TGTGCCTGGAGTCCGTGGGACGATGGCTACACCTTC
many	TRBJ1-1	TRBV3-1	NA	CASSQAAMNTEAFF	TGTGCCAGCAGCCAGGCGGCCATGAACACTGAAGCTTTCTTT
many	TRBJ2-5	TRBV11-1	NA	CASSLTMSTEETQYF	TGTGCCAGCAGCTTAACAATGTCTACCGAAGAGACCCAGTACTTC